These T cell receptor beta chains were read from a single sample in a study of patients and donors after allogeneic stem cell transplantation. One entry per CDR3 protein results from TCRdb running MiXCR on the RT-PCR reads. The sample has about 410,000 distinct CDR3 sequences, 16% seen once; the top ten hold about 7%. Sequencing used blood, either unsorted or a sorted T cell fraction (not recorded which). These receptors all come from a human donor who was either an allogeneic HSCT recipient or a stem cell or donor lymphocyte infusion donor (not recorded which). It is not recorded whose cells these are; they may come from a transplant donor. CDR3s include the opening cysteine and the closing phenylalanine or tryptophan. A D gene is named only where the DNA matches it firmly. Size is stated for part of the rows, as once, few or many counts, or as a class when the clone is expanded.

j_call v_call clone_size d_call cdr3_nt cdr3_aa
TRBJ1-2 TRBV6-5 . . TGTGCCAGCAGTTACCTCACCTCTCCGGGGGACAACTATGGCTACACCTTC CASSYLTSPGDNYGYTF
TRBJ2-2 TRBV9 many . TGTGCCAGCAGCGTCGGGACTTCTAACACCGGGGAGCTGTTTTTT CASSVGTSNTGELFF
TRBJ2-5 TRBV7-9 . TRBD2 TGTGCCAGCAGCTTAGGCCGCGGGGGCCAAGAGACCCAGTACTTC CASSLGRGGQETQYF
TRBJ2-1 TRBV2 few . TGTGCCAGCAGTGATCGAACAGGGTCGTACAATGAGCAGTTCTTC CASSDRTGSYNEQFF
TRBJ2-5 TRBV29-1 few TRBD2 TGCAGCAGCTCCCTAGCGGGAGAACCGCCCCCCCAAGAGACCCAGTACTTC CSSSLAGEPPPQETQYF
TRBJ1-1 TRBV5-1 few TRBD1 TGCGCCAGCATGGCAGGGGGCAACACTGAAGCTTTCTTT CASMAGGNTEAFF
TRBJ1-2 TRBV6-5 . . TGTGCCAGCAGTTACTCCCTTGCGGACTATGGCTACACCTTC CASSYSLADYGYTF
TRBJ2-1 TRBV5-1 . TRBD2 TGCGCCAGCAGCGGGACTAGCGGGGGCATGTACAATGAGCAGTTCTTC CASSGTSGGMYNEQFF
TRBJ1-2 TRBV30 . . TGTGCCTGGACCCGGGCCAACTATGGCTACACCTTC CAWTRANYGYTF
TRBJ1-5 TRBV7-2 . . TGTGCCAGCAGCTTAAACGGGGGGGAAGGCAATCAGCCCCAGCATTTT CASSLNGGEGNQPQHF
TRBJ2-7 TRBV5-5 few TRBD1 TGTGCCAGCAGCTTGATTGTAGGACAGGGACCCTACGAGCAGTACTTC CASSLIVGQGPYEQYF
TRBJ1-3 TRBV11-2 . TRBD1 TGTGCCAGCAGCGCCGGGACAGGATCTTCGGCTGGAAACACCATATATTTT CASSAGTGSSAGNTIYF
TRBJ2-3 TRBV20-1 . TRBD2 TGCAGTGCCAGACTAGCGGGGGGGATTCGGAACACAGATACGCAGTATTTT CSARLAGGIRNTDTQYF
TRBJ1-1 TRBV6-1 few . TGTGCCAGCAGAAACTACAGGGACACTGAAGCTTTCTTT CASRNYRDTEAFF
TRBJ1-5 TRBV18 many TRBD1 TGTGCCAGCTCACCTAAGGACAGGGGCAATCAGCCCCAGCATTTT CASSPKDRGNQPQHF
TRBJ2-7 TRBV12-3/TRBV12-4 . TRBD1 TGTGCCAGCAGTTTCATTAGGACAGGGGGCGCCCCCTACGAGCAGTACTTC CASSFIRTGGAPYEQYF
TRBJ2-2 TRBV2 once . TGTGCCAGCAGTATCCTAGGGGGATGGACGAACACCGGGGAGCTGTTTTTT CASSILGGWTNTGELFF
TRBJ1-2 TRBV11-2 few . TGTGCCAGCAGCCAAACTCTGGGGGCGTCTAACTATGGCTACACCTTC CASSQTLGASNYGYTF
TRBJ2-7 TRBV12-3/TRBV12-4 few TRBD1 TGTGCCAGCAGTAAACAGGGGTCCTCCGAGCAGTACTTC CASSKQGSSEQYF
TRBJ2-7 TRBV20-1 . . TGCAGTGCTAGAGATATCCCCCGCGGGGAGCAGTACTTC CSARDIPRGEQYF
TRBJ2-5 TRBV2 . . TGTGCCAGCAGCGGGGGCTCCAAAGAGACCCAGTACTTC CASSGGSKETQYF
TRBJ1-6 TRBV10-3 few . TGTGCCATCAGTAGGACAGCTGATAATTCACCCCTCCACTTT CAISRTADNSPLHF
TRBJ1-1 TRBV6-1 few . TGTGCCAGCAGTGTTGAGTTCATCGGGGGTAGCTTCTTT CASSVEFIGGSFF
TRBJ2-1 TRBV9 few TRBD2 TGTGCCAGCAGCGTAGAGGGGACTAGCGGGAGGGCTGCCTACAATGAGCAGTTCTTC CASSVEGTSGRAAYNEQFF
TRBJ1-5 TRBV18 . . TGTGCCAGCTCACCGAAAGGGAATCAGCCCCAGCATTTT CASSPKGNQPQHF
TRBJ2-3 TRBV2 . . TGTGCCAGCTCGAAGAGTGGGGCGCAGATTAGCACAGATACGCAGTATTTT CASSKSGAQISTDTQYF
TRBJ1-4 TRBV6-1 few . TGTGCCAGCAGTGATTTATCTTATCTTGGGCCGATGTTTTTT CASSDLSYLGPMFF
TRBJ1-3 TRBV7-9 . . TGTGCCAGCAGCTTTAGCCGCCCGGTCTACTCTGGAAACACCATATATTTT CASSFSRPVYSGNTIYF
TRBJ2-7 TRBV23-1 . . TGCGCCAGCAGTCAAGGCGCTAAGCAGTACTTC CASSQGAKQYF
TRBJ2-7 TRBV5-1 many TRBD2 TGCGCCAGCAGCACCGATAGCGGGATCGACGAGCAGTACTTC CASSTDSGIDEQYF
TRBJ2-3 TRBV6-1 few . TGTGCCAGCAGAAACCATAGGGGCAGGGAAAGCACAGATACGCAGTATTTT CASRNHRGRESTDTQYF
TRBJ2-5 TRBV12-3/TRBV12-4 . TRBD1 TGTGCCAGCAGTTTGACAGGGGGAAAAGAGACCCAGTACTTC CASSLTGGKETQYF
TRBJ2-1 TRBV7-9 many TRBD2 TGTGCCAGCTTTGTCGGGAGGGTGGACAATGAGCAGTTCTTC CASFVGRVDNEQFF
TRBJ2-1 TRBV20-1 . . TGCAGTGCGTCCGGCCCGCCGATCCCTCGGTACAATGAGCAGTTCTTC CSASGPPIPRYNEQFF
TRBJ2-7 TRBV9 . . TGTGCCAGCAGCGTAGGAGGGGGATTCACCTACGAGCAGTACTTC CASSVGGGFTYEQYF
TRBJ1-5 TRBV7-9 . . TGTGCCAGCAGCTTAGGGTCATTTCCTAATCAGCCCCAGCATTTT CASSLGSFPNQPQHF
TRBJ2-7 TRBV15 few TRBD1 TGTGCCACCAGCAAGGGTACCGGGACAGGCAACTCCTACGAGCAGTACTTC CATSKGTGTGNSYEQYF
TRBJ2-5 TRBV20-1 few . TGCAGTGCTAGTGCCATAGAGACCCAGTACTTC CSASAIETQYF
TRBJ2-7 TRBV7-8 few . TGTGCCAGCAGCAGCCGGGACTGGGGCCACGAGCAGTACTTC CASSSRDWGHEQYF
TRBJ2-3 TRBV19 . . TGTGCCAGTAGTATAAGGACACGGGGAGACACAGATACGCAGTATTTT CASSIRTRGDTDTQYF
TRBJ2-1 TRBV5-1 . . TGCGCCAGCAGCTCCCGGGTCAACAGGGTCACCTACAATGAGCAGTTCTTC CASSSRVNRVTYNEQFF
TRBJ2-3 TRBV4-3 . TRBD2 TGCGCCAGCAGCCGTCGACTAGCGGGGGGGCCGAGTAGAGATACGCAGTATTTT CASSRRLAGGPSRDTQYF
TRBJ2-7 TRBV7-2 few . TGTGCCAGCAGCTTATTCGCTGGCAGGGTCGTACGGGAGCAGTACTTC CASSLFAGRVVREQYF
TRBJ2-1 TRBV20-1 . TRBD1 TGCAGTGCTAGAGGACAGGGTAACTACAATGAGCAGTTCTTC CSARGQGNYNEQFF
TRBJ1-2 TRBV7-9 few TRBD1 TGTGCCAGCAGCCCCCACATGGGACAGGGCACGGACTATGGCTACACCTTC CASSPHMGQGTDYGYTF
TRBJ2-3 TRBV29-1 many . TGCAGCGTTCGTACTAGCAGTGATTCGGGAGATACGCAGTATTTT CSVRTSSDSGDTQYF
TRBJ2-7 TRBV12-3/TRBV12-4 many TRBD2 TGTGCCAGCAGCAGGGACTACGCCTACGAGCAGTACTTC CASSRDYAYEQYF
TRBJ1-2 TRBV12-5 few TRBD1 TGTGCTAGTGGTGGGACAGCCTATGGCTACACCTTC CASGGTAYGYTF
TRBJ2-5 TRBV9 . . TGTGCCAGCAGCGTAGACAGGGGAGGCCAAGAGACCCAGTACTTC CASSVDRGGQETQYF
TRBJ2-2 TRBV12-3/TRBV12-4 many . TGTGCCAGCAGTTTAGCGCGTGGACGAGGCACCGGGGAGCTGTTTTTT CASSLARGRGTGELFF
TRBJ1-4 TRBV5-1 few TRBD1 TGCGCCAGCAGCAGAATCACAGGGGCGGGAGAAAAACTGTTTTTT CASSRITGAGEKLFF
TRBJ2-1 TRBV12-5 few . TGTGCTAGTGGTTTGGATCAGGGGCTCAATGAGCAGTTCTTC CASGLDQGLNEQFF